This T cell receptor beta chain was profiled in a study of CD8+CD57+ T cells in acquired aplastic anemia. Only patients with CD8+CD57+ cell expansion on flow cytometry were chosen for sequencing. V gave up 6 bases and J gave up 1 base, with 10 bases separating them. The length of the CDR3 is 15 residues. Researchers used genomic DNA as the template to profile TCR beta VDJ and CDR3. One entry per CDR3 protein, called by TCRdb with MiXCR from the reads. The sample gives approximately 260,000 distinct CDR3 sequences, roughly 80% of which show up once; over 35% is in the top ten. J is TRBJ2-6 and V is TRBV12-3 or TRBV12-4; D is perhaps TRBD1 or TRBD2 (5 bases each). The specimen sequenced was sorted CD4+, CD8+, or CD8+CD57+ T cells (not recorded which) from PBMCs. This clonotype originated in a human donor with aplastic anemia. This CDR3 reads CASSPGPSGANVLTF. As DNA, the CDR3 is TGTGCCAGCAGCCCGGGACCGTCTGGGGCCAACGTCCTGACTTTC.